The 6 T cell receptor beta chains in this list originate from one sample, sequenced in a study of CD8+ T cells in alopecia areata. Investigators isolated RNA and reverse transcribed it into cDNA to act as the sequencing template. Method: immunoSEQ multiplex PCR; TCRdb's copy keeps in-frame clones and lacks some. The table has approximately 140,000 clones, about 89% seen once. The input for sequencing was CD8+ T cells sorted from blood, taken at week 0. Receptors originate from a human donor with alopecia areata.

The chain is built from TRBV5-4 and TRBJ2-5; D might be TRBD1 (6 bases). V lost 4 bases and J lost 2, with 9 bases in between. Germline V gene lookup returns CDR1 SGHNT and CDR2 YYREEE (reference sequence). CDR3 size: 13 residues. CDR3 sequence reads: CASSGTGQETQYF. The DNA for the CDR3 is TGTGCCAGCAGCGGTACAGGGCAAGAGACCCAGTACTTC. Combining the CDR3 with reference TRBV5-4 and TRBJ2-5 gives the whole variable domain ETGVTQSPTHLIKTRGQQVTLRCSSQSGHNTVSWYQQALGQGPQFIFQYYREEENGRGNFPPRFSGLQFPNYSSELNVNALELDDSALYLCASSGTGQETQYFGPGTRLLVL.

This clone occurred a few times. This chain joins TRBV27 and TRBJ2-4; D is ambiguous. CDR3 length equals 16 residues. Germline V gene lookup returns CDR1 MNHEY and CDR2 SMNVEV (reference sequence). V lost 5 bases and J 6 bases, leaving 20 bases between the germline ends. This CDR3 reads CASSIKRAQYGNIQYF. Here the CDR3 DNA reads TGTGCCAGCAGTATAAAGCGTGCCCAGTACGGAAACATTCAGTACTTC.

Turning to this clone: At one end the junction does not follow the germline gene, possibly because of a read error. The V and J genes are TRBV29-1 and TRBJ2-1, with 10 nucleotides matching TRBD2. CDR1 is SQVTM, CDR2 ANQGSEA, per germline. CDR3 length: 14 residues. CDR3 bases: TGCAGCGCTGAAATAGCGGGAGGCCACACTGAGCAGTTCTTC. It yields the protein CSAEIAGGHTEQFF.

Here the CDR3 DNA reads TGCGCCAGCAGCCAAGAAGCGGACGAGCAGTACTTC. Amino acid sequence: CASSQEADEQYF. The genes are TRBV4-1 and TRBJ2-7, with D perhaps matching TRBD2 (5 bases). CDR3 size: 12 residues. CDR1 is MGHRA, CDR2 YSYEKL, per germline. Trimming removed 0 bases from V and 5 bases from J, with 5 bases in between.

This clone was detected a few times. The chain uses TRBV7-9 and TRBJ1-1, with D uncertain. CDR3 size: 12 residues. CDR1 and CDR2 from the germline V gene are SEHNR and FQNEAQ (reference sequence). Trimming stripped 3 bases from V and 6 bases from J, with 8 bases between. The CDR3, as DNA: TGTGCCAGCAGCTTCAAGGCCCCTGAAGCTTTCTTT. Translating it yields CASSFKAPEAFF.

The V gene is TRBV11-2, the J gene TRBJ2-3; D gene uncertain. Germline lookup yields CDR1 SGHAT and CDR2 FQNNGV. The CDR3 totals 15 residues. The V and J ends lost 1 base and 2 bases respectively, with 10 bases between them. CDR3 amino acids: CASSLGLGITDTQYF. CDR3 sequence (DNA): TGTGCCAGCAGCTTAGGCTTAGGGATCACAGATACGCAGTATTTT.